These 8 T cell receptor beta chains originate from one sample sequenced in a study of cytomegalovirus exposure and HLA in healthy donors. The PCR employed 60 Vbeta primers together with 13 Jbeta primers. TCRdb's table, derived via immunoSEQ multiplex PCR, lists solely in-frame clones and lacks some. This table holds approximately 170,000 clones, roughly three quarters found once. Material for sequencing was PBMCs. All receptors come from a woman between 18 and 30 years old in good health and CMV-seronegative.

The CDR3 bases are TGTGCCAGCAGCAGTTGGGGGGCAGGGGGCGAGGGGACTGAAGCTTTCTTT. Translating gives CASSSWGAGGEGTEAFF. The chain combines TRBV5-6 with TRBJ1-1, with 8 bases identical to TRBD1. The CDR3 covers 17 residues. The V gene end was trimmed by 4 bases and the J gene end by 5 bases; junction bases not matched to a gene: 16. The germline CDR1 and CDR2 sequences are SGHDT and YYEEEE.

Comments on this clone: Other nucleotide sequences from this sample produce the same CDR3. V usage is TRBV9 and J usage is TRBJ1-1; maybe TRBD1 (5 bases). This CDR3 has 14 residues. The germline V gene encodes CDR1 SGDLS and CDR2 YYNGEE. The V gene lost 3 bases and the J gene lost 2 bases, with 11 bases spanning the gap. The CDR3 sequence is CASSEGQSNTEAFF. The CDR3 DNA follows: TGTGCCAGCAGCGAGGGGCAGAGTAACACTGAAGCTTTCTTT.

J is TRBJ1-6 and V is TRBV19, with D uncertain. This CDR3 region has 12 residues. V was cut by 5 bases and J by 7 bases, with 6 bases left in between. The germline CDR1 and CDR2 sequences are LNHDA and SQIVND (reference sequence). The CDR3 here is CASSALNSPLHF. The CDR3 DNA reads TGTGCCAGTAGTGCGCTAAATTCACCCCTCCACTTT.

Turning to this clone: An end of the junction differs from the germline gene, which may be a read error. This CDR3 is CASSEAEAGESF. The CDR3 DNA follows: TGTGCCAGCAGTGAAGCGGAGGCAGGGGAGAGTTTT. The V gene is TRBV6-1, the J gene TRBJ1-5, with a tentative D call TRBD1 (6 bases). Germline-derived CDR1 and CDR2 are MNHNS and SASEGT. The CDR3 consists of 12 residues.

The J gene is TRBJ2-2, the V gene TRBV7-2; 12 bases align to TRBD1. Trimming at V came to 4 bases and at J to 3 bases, leaving 6 bases not matched to a gene. Germline CDR1 is SGHTA and CDR2 is FQGNSA. CDR3 length: 17 residues. Here the CDR3 DNA reads TGTGCCAGCAGCTACGGGGGACAGGGGGCATACACCGGGGAGCTGTTTTTT. Protein: CASSYGGQGAYTGELFF.

The rearrangement links TRBV2 to TRBJ2-3; D is unresolved. The CDR3 consists of 14 residues. V lost 8 bases and J lost 2, with 14 bases in between. The V gene's germline CDR1 is SNHLY and CDR2 FYNNEI. For the CDR3, the DNA is TGTGCCAGCGCCCCCTTGGGCCCCACAGATACGCAGTATTTT. The encoded protein is CASAPLGPTDTQYF.

This chain connects TRBV10-2 to TRBJ1-3; D unresolved. The CDR3 runs 17 residues. Germline CDR1 WSHSY, CDR2 SAAADI. Between the trimmed V and J ends, which lost 4 bases and 1 base, there was a span of 17 bases. CDR3: CASSVTGYAGSGNTIYF. The CDR3 bases are TGCGCCAGCAGTGTCACGGGGTACGCGGGATCTGGAAACACCATATATTTT.

This chain uses TRBV7-3 with TRBJ1-2; 10 bases agree with TRBD1. This CDR3 is built from 15 residues. The V segment lost 5 bases and the J segment 2 bases; nucleotides outside the gene matches: 5. Germline V lookup: CDR1 SGHTA, CDR2 FQGTGA. The CDR3 DNA sequence: TGTGCCAGCAGCCTGACAGGGGGCGCGAACTATGGCTACACCTTC. Protein product: CASSLTGGANYGYTF.